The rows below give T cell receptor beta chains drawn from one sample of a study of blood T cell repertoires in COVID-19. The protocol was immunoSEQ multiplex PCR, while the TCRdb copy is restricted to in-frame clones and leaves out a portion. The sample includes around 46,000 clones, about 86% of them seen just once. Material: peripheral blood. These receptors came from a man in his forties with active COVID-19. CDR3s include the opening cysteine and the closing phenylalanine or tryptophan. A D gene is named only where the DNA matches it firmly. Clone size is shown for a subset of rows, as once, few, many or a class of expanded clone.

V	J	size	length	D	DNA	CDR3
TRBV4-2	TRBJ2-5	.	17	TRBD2	TGTGCCAGCAGCCTGGGACTAGCGGGAGTGGGGGAAGAGACCCAGTACTTC	CASSLGLAGVGEETQYF
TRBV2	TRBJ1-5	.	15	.	TGTGCCAGCAGTGAGCCGGGTTCAACAAATCAGCCCCAGCATTTT	CASSEPGSTNQPQHF
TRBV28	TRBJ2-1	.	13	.	TGTGCCAGCAGTTTTGGACTGTACAATGAGCAGTTCTTC	CASSFGLYNEQFF
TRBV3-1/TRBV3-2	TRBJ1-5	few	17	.	TGTGCCAGCAGCCAAGGCGGGGGGCCGGGTAACAATCAGCCCCAGCATTTT	CASSQGGGPGNNQPQHF
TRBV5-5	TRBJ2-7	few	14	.	TGTGCCAGCAGCTTGGTCGGCAGGTCCTACGAGCAGTACTTC	CASSLVGRSYEQYF
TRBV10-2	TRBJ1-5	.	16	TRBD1	TGCGCCAGCAGTGGGAGATTGGGACAGGGTAATCAGCCCCAGCATTTT	CASSGRLGQGNQPQHF
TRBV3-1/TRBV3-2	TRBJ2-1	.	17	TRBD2	TGTGCCAGCAGCCGTCAATTCACTAGCGGGAGTACGAATGAGCAGTTCTTC	CASSRQFTSGSTNEQFF
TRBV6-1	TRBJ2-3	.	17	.	TGTGCCAGCAGTGAACCTTTGGACAGTATTAACACAGATACGCAGTATTTT	CASSEPLDSINTDTQYF
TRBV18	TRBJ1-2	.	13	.	TGTGCCAGCTCAATGCAGGCTCTCGATGGCTACACCTTC	CASSMQALDGYTF
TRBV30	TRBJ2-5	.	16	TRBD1	TGTGCCTGGAGATCTCCTGGGCAGGGGGCTCGAGAGACCCAGTACTTC	CAWRSPGQGARETQYF
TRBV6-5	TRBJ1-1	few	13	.	TGTGCCAGCAGATTCGAGAGCGGTACTGAAGCTTTCTTT	CASRFESGTEAFF
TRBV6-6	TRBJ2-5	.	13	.	TGTGCCAGCAGCTCAAGACAGGCAGAGACCCAGTACTTC	CASSSRQAETQYF
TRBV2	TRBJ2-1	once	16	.	TGTGCCAGCAGACACACTTCCGGGACCACAGGGAATGAGCAGTTCTTC	CASRHTSGTTGNEQFF
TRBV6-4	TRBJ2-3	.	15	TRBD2	TGTGCCAGCAGTCCAGGGGCATTAGCGGGGACTACGCAGTATTTT	CASSPGALAGTTQYF
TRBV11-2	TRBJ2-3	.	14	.	TGTGCCAGCAGCATTGGACTGAGCACAGATACGCAGTATTTT	CASSIGLSTDTQYF
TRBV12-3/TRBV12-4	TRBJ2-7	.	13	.	TGTGCCAGCAGTTTGAACAGGGTAGGCGAGCAGTACTTC	CASSLNRVGEQYF
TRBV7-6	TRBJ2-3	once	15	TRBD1	TGTGCCAGCAGCAGCGGACAGGGCGAGGCAGATACGCAGTATTTT	CASSSGQGEADTQYF
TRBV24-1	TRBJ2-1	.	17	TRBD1	TGTGCCACCAGTGACAATACCGGGACAGGAGGGCCTGGTGAGCAGTTCTTC	CATSDNTGTGGPGEQFF
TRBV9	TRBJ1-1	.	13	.	TGTGCCAGCAGCGTAGACTTAGCCCCTGAAGCTTTCTTT	CASSVDLAPEAFF